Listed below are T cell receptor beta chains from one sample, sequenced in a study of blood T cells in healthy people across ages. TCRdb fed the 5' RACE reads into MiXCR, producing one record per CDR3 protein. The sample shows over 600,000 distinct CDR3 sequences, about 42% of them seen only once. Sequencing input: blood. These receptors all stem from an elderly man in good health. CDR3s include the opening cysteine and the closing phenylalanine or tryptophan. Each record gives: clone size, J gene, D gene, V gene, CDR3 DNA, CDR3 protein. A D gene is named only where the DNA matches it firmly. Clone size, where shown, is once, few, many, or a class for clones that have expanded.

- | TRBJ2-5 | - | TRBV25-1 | TGTGCCAGCAGTGAATGTCTAGCAGAAGAGACCCAGTACTTC | CASSECLAEETQYF
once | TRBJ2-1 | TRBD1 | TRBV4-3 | TGCGCCAGCAGCCAAGATCTTGGGACAGGGTACAATGAGCAGTTCTTC | CASSQDLGTGYNEQFF
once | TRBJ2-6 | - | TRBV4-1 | TGCGCCAGCAGCCAAGATTCGGGGTGGGGGTCTGGGGCCAACGTCCTGACTTTC | CASSQDSGWGSGANVLTF
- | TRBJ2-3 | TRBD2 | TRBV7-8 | TGTGCCAGCAGCGTAAATCGGGGACTAGGGAGCACAGATACGCGGTATTTT | CASSVNRGLGSTDTRYF
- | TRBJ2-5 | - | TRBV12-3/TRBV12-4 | TGTGCCAGCACACTCGACCGCCGAAGGACCCAGTACTTC | CASTLDRRRTQYF
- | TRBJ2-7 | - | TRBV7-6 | TGTGCCAGCAGCTTTGACGGGGACTACGAGCAGTACTTC | CASSFDGDYEQYF
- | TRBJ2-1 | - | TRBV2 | TGTGCCAGCAGTGATTCGAGGACTCCTTACAATGAGCAGTTCTTC | CASSDSRTPYNEQFF
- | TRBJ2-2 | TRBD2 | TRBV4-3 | TGCGCCAGCAGCCAGTCTCTTGGGACTAGCGCGAACACCGGGGAGCTGTTTTTT | CASSQSLGTSANTGELFF
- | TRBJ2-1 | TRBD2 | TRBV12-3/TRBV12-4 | TGTGCCAGCAGTTCAAATAGCGGGGGGGCCCAGTTCTTC | CASSSNSGGAQFF
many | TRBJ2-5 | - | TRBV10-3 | TGTGCCATCAGTGTTCCCGGGGTGGAGACCCAGTACTTC | CAISVPGVETQYF
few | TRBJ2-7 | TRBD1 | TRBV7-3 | TGTGCCAGCAGCTCTGGGACAGAGCCCTACGAGCAGTACTTC | CASSSGTEPYEQYF
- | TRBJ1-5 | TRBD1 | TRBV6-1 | TGTGCCAGCAGGGTCCTCCGGGACAGGCCCCAACGGCCCCAGCATTTT | CASRVLRDRPQRPQHF
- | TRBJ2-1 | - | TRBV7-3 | TGTGCCAGCAGCTTATTCGGGCGGAGCTCCTACAATGAGCAGTTCTTC | CASSLFGRSSYNEQFF
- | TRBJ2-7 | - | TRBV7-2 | TGTGCCAGCAGCCAAATCCATTCCGGGTCCTCGTACGAGCAGTACTTC | CASSQIHSGSSYEQYF
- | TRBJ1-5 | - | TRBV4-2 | TGTGCCAGCAGCCTTGGGGGAAGTGGGAGCAATCAGCCCCAGCATTTT | CASSLGGSGSNQPQHF
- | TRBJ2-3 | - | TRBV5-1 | TGCGCCAGCAGCTTGGAGCTAACTAGCACAGATACGCAGTATTTT | CASSLELTSTDTQYF
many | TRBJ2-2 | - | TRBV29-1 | TGCAGCGTTGAAGATGCGGCGTTGAACACCGGGGAGCTGTTTTTT | CSVEDAALNTGELFF
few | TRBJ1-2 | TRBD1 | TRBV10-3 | TGTGCCATCAGTGAGACAGGGGAAAATGGCTACACCTTC | CAISETGENGYTF
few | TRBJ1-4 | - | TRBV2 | TGTGCCAGCACCCAGGGGATTGAGGAAAAACTGTTTTTT | CASTQGIEEKLFF
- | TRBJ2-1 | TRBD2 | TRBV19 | TGTGCCAGTAGTGGGAGGGGTCGGGGACCAACTAACAATGAGCAGTTCTTC | CASSGRGRGPTNNEQFF
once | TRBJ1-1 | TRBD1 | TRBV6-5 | TGTGCCAGCAGGCTCCGGGACAGGGTGAACACTGAAGCTTTCTTT | CASRLRDRVNTEAFF
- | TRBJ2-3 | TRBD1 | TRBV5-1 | TGCGCCAGCAGCGCGGGACAGGTGGAAGATACGCAGTATTTT | CASSAGQVEDTQYF
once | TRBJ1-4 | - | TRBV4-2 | TGTGCCAGCAGCCGGACGAGGACAACTAATGAAAAACTGTTTTTT | CASSRTRTTNEKLFF